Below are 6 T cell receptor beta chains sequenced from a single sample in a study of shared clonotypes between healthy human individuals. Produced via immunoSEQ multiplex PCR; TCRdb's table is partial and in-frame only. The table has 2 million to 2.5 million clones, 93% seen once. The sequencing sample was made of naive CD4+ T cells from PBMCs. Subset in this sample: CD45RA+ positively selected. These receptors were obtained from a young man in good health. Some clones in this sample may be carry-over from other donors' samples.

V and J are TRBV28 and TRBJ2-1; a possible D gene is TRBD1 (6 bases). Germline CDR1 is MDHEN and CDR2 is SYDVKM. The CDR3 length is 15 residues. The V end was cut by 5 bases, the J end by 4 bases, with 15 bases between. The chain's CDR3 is CASSLQGIVYNEQFF. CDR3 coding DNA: TGTGCCAGCAGTCTACAGGGCATTGTTTACAATGAGCAGTTCTTC.

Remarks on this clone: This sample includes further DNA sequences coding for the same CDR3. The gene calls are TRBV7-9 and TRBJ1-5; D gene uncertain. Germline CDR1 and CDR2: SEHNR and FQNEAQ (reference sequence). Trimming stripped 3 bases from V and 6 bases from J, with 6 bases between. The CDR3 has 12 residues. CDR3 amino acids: CASSFWGQPQHF. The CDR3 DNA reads TGTGCCAGCAGCTTTTGGGGTCAGCCCCAGCATTTT.

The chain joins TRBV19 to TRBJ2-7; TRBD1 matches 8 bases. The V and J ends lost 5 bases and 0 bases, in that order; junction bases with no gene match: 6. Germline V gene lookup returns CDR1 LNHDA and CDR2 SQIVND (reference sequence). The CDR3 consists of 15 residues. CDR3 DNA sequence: TGTGCCAGTAGTGCACAGGGGGATAGCTCCTACGAGCAGTACTTC. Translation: CASSAQGDSSYEQYF.

CDR3 nucleotides: TGTGCCACCAGCAAGCTTCTAGCGGAGGCGGGCAATGAGCAGTTCTTC. This sequence encodes CATSKLLAEAGNEQFF. The chain joins TRBV15 to TRBJ2-1; TRBD2 aligns across 7 bases. CDR1 and CDR2 (germline): LNHNV, YYDKDF (reference sequence). The CDR3 contains 16 residues. V shed 4 bases and J 6 bases; nucleotides not matched to a gene: 12.

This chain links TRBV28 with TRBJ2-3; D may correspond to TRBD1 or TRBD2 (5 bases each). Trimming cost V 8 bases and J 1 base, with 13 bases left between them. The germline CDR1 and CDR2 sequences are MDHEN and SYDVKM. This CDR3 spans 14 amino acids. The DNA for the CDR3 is TGTGCCAGCTGCGTGGGGACGGGCACAGATACGCAGTATTTT. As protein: CASCVGTGTDTQYF.

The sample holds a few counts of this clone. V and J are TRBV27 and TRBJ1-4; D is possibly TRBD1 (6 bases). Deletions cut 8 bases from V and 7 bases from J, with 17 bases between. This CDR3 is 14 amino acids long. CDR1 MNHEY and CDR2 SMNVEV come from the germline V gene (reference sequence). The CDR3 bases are TGTGCCAGCCGGAAGGGGGGCTTAGGTGAAAAACTGTTTTTT. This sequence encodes CASRKGGLGEKLFF.